Each of the 32 T cell receptor beta chains below was sequenced from the same sample in a study of cytomegalovirus exposure and HLA in healthy donors (dated by TCRdb to 2016 to 2017). The receptor library was made with the immunoSEQ multiplex PCR assay. For the multiplex PCR, a mixture combining 60 forward primers for TCR Vbeta segments and 13 reverse primers for TCR Jbeta segments was used. Sourced from immuneACCESS, this table was stored by TCRdb with only in-frame sequences that have V and J called. A share of the clones is absent; for the studies checked, an unresolved V gene accounts for under half, and the remainder has no known explanation. The sample table contains 75,000 to 100,000 clones; only one count was recorded for over 60% of them. The ten largest clones capture approximately 16% of the sample. The sequenced material came from PBMCs. The receptors here all came from a man in his 60s in good health and CMV-seropositive.

On this clone itself: Sequence at one end of the junction differs from germline and may be a read error. The gene calls are TRBV7-7 and TRBJ2-5; a possible D gene is TRBD1 (5 bases). Germline V gene data show CDR1 as SSHAT and CDR2 as FNYEAQ (reference sequence). This CDR3 has 13 amino acids. Here the CDR3 reads CASSPGPRGTQYF. The DNA of the CDR3 is TGTGCTAGCAGCCCAGGGCCCCGTGGGACCCAGTACTTC.

V usage is TRBV9 and J usage is TRBJ1-1; possibly TRBD1 for D (6 bases). V lost 0 bases and J 8 bases, leaving 20 bases between the germline ends. Germline-derived CDR1 and CDR2 are SGDLS and YYNGEE. This CDR3 spans 16 amino acids. Here the CDR3 reads CASSVAWGGLAGEAFF. CDR3 in DNA: TGTGCCAGCAGCGTAGCTTGGGGGGGGCTTGCAGGGGAAGCTTTCTTT.

As regards this clone: The junction does not match germline at one end; this may be a read error. Other DNA sequences from this sample encode an identical CDR3 as well. In DNA form, the CDR3 reads TGTGCCAGCAGCCCCTTTCGGGGGGTCTACGAGCAGTACTTT. Its translation is CASSPFRGVYEQYF. The chain carries TRBV27 and TRBJ2-7; 7 nucleotides agree with TRBD2. The germline V gene has CDR1 MNHEY and CDR2 SMNVEV (reference sequence). The CDR3 sequence is 14 residues long.

The rearrangement links TRBV5-6 to TRBJ2-7, with TRBD1 matching over 10 bases. The CDR3 is made up of 13 amino acids. J was trimmed by 7 bases and V by 4 bases; bases with no gene match: 5. In germline, CDR1 is SGHDT, CDR2 YYEEEE. The chain's CDR3 is CASSMGQGREQYF. CDR3 coding DNA: TGTGCCAGCAGCATGGGACAGGGGAGGGAGCAGTACTTC.

The gene calls are TRBV6-5 and TRBJ2-1; weak D call: TRBD1 (5 bases). CDR3 length: 16 residues. Trimming removed 2 bases from V and 5 bases from J, with 16 bases in between. Germline-derived CDR1 and CDR2 are MNHEY and SVGAGI. In nucleotides, the CDR3 is TGTGCCAGCAGTTACGCAGGGTCAAGAAGTAACAATGAGCAGTTCTTC. It translates to CASSYAGSRSNNEQFF.

The CDR3 region has the DNA TGCGCCAGCAGCCAAGAGGACAGGGGGTGGGAGACCCAGTACTTC. This encodes CASSQEDRGWETQYF. The chain links TRBV4-3 to TRBJ2-5; 10 positions match TRBD1. This CDR3 has 15 amino acids. V was clipped by 0 bases and J by 5 bases; unmatched bases: 3. Looked up from germline, CDR1 is LGHNA and CDR2 is YSLEER.

Here the CDR3 DNA reads TGTGCCACCGGACAGGGGGGCGACGAGCAGTACTTC. Protein sequence: CATGQGGDEQYF. The gene calls are TRBV6-6 and TRBJ2-7, with 10 bases lining up with TRBD1. Germline lookup yields CDR1 MNHNY and CDR2 SVGAGI (reference sequence). The V segment lost 10 bases and the J segment 5 bases; nucleotides outside the gene matches: 5. The CDR3 has 12 amino acids.

The J gene is TRBJ1-1, the V gene TRBV4-3, with D perhaps matching TRBD1 (6 bases). The CDR3 sequence is 16 residues long. Germline loops: CDR1 LGHNA, CDR2 YSLEER. Trimming stripped 1 base from V and 7 bases from J, with 19 bases between. The CDR3 DNA reads TGCGCCAGCAGCCAAGCGGATAGCAGGGTAGGGGGTGAAGCTTTCTTT. This translates into CASSQADSRVGGEAFF.

Details on this clone: One end of the junction does not line up with germline, which may come from a read error. CDR3 sequence (DNA): TGTGCCAGCACCTTAGGTGGGGCAGGGTTTGGCTACACCTTC. It is translated as CASTLGGAGFGYTF. This rearrangement joins TRBV7-9 to TRBJ1-2, with D maybe TRBD1 (5 bases). Germline lookup yields CDR1 SEHNR and CDR2 FQNEAQ (reference sequence). CDR3 length: 14 residues.

The chain is built from TRBV5-4 and TRBJ1-1; a possible D gene is TRBD1 (5 bases). The CDR3 is made up of 15 amino acids. V lost 0 bases, J lost 5 bases, and 14 bases lay in between. CDR1 and CDR2 (germline): SGHNT, YYREEE (reference sequence). CDR3 sequence (DNA): TGTGCCAGCAGCTTGGCCACCAGGGCGGGGACTGAAGCTTTCTTT. This encodes CASSLATRAGTEAFF. The complete variable domain, with remaining parts taken from reference TRBV5-4 and TRBJ1-1, reads ETGVTQSPTHLIKTRGQQVTLRCSSQSGHNTVSWYQQALGQGPQFIFQYYREEENGRGNFPPRFSGLQFPNYSSELNVNALELDDSALYLCASSLATRAGTEAFFGQGTRLTVV.

The genes are TRBV7-2 and TRBJ1-5; 8 bases match TRBD1. V dropped 3 bases and J dropped 0; count of bases not matched to a gene: 7. Looked up from germline, CDR1 is SGHTA and CDR2 is FQGNSA. There are 17 residues in the CDR3. This CDR3 reads CASSFGTGVTSNQPQHF. CDR3 coding DNA: TGTGCCAGCAGCTTTGGGACAGGAGTGACTAGCAATCAGCCCCAGCATTTT.

The CDR3 is CASSQEGQGRTEAFF. As DNA, the CDR3 is TGCGCCAGCAGCCAAGAGGGACAGGGCCGCACTGAAGCTTTCTTT. The chain recombines TRBV4-3 with TRBJ1-1; 9 bases are a match to TRBD1. V was pared by 0 bases and J by 4 bases, with 3 bases of the junction left unmatched. The CDR3 extends over 15 amino acids. CDR1 is LGHNA, CDR2 YSLEER, per germline.

V usage is TRBV5-1 and J usage is TRBJ2-7; 7 bases line up with TRBD1. The germline V gene has CDR1 SGHRS and CDR2 YFSETQ. V dropped 0 bases and J dropped 2; count of bases not matched to a gene: 5. The CDR3 covers 15 residues. The CDR3 sequence: CASSLGGTATYEQYF. CDR3 nucleotide sequence: TGCGCCAGCAGCTTGGGGGGGACAGCGACCTACGAGCAGTACTTC. Looking up the rest from reference TRBV5-1 and TRBJ2-7 gives the full variable domain: KAGVTQTPRYLIKTRGQQVTLSCSPISGHRSVSWYQQTPGQGLQFLFEYFSETQRNKGNFPGRFSGRQFSNSRSEMNVSTLELGDSALYLCASSLGGTATYEQYFGPGTRLTVT.

The chain couples TRBV9 to TRBJ1-3; 8 bases agree with TRBD1. The germline V gene has CDR1 SGDLS and CDR2 YYNGEE. Trimming removed 4 bases from V and 0 bases from J; junction bases left unmatched: 6. The CDR3 is 16 amino acids. This CDR3 is CASSPQDRASGNTIYF. In DNA form, the CDR3 reads TGTGCCAGCAGCCCCCAGGACAGGGCCTCTGGAAACACCATATATTTT.

The chain links TRBV5-1 to TRBJ2-5; 10 nucleotides align to TRBD2. After removal of 4 bases from V and 6 bases from J, the junction contained 15 bases not matched to a gene. Germline loops: CDR1 SGHRS, CDR2 YFSETQ. This CDR3 contains 17 residues. The CDR3 DNA is TGCGCCAGCAGCCCTCCCAGCGGGGGGGCCGCTCAAAAGACCCAGTACTTC. Protein: CASSPPSGGAAQKTQYF.

J is TRBJ2-2 and V is TRBV7-9; 8 bases agree with TRBD1. V dropped 5 bases and J dropped 4; count of bases not matched to a gene: 6. CDR3 length: 15 amino acids. The V gene's germline CDR1 is SEHNR and CDR2 FQNEAQ (reference sequence). The CDR3 DNA is TGTGCCAGCAGCGCCGGACAGGGCGGCACCGGGGAGCTGTTTTTT. It yields the protein CASSAGQGGTGELFF. The entire variable domain, with the rest obtained from reference TRBV7-9 and TRBJ2-2, is as follows: DTGVSQNPRHKITKRGQNVTFRCDPISEHNRLYWYRQTLGQGPEFLTYFQNEAQLEKSRLLSDRFSAERPKGSFSTLEIQRTEQGDSAMYLCASSAGQGGTGELFFGEGSRLTVL.

The CDR3 loop reads CSVGIPMGGYYEQYF. The CDR3 bases are TGCAGCGTTGGAATCCCTATGGGGGGTTACTACGAGCAGTACTTC. This rearrangement joins TRBV29-1 to TRBJ2-7; possible D gene TRBD2, 6 bases. The V and J ends lost 4 bases and 3 bases respectively, with 19 bases between them. Germline V lookup: CDR1 SQVTM, CDR2 ANQGSEA. This CDR3 spans 15 amino acids.

The rearrangement joins TRBV5-1 to TRBJ1-4, with TRBD1 identical over 8 bases. The V gene end was trimmed by 0 bases and the J gene end by 7 bases; junction bases not matched to a gene: 2. The CDR3 is 14 residues long. Germline-derived CDR1 and CDR2 are SGHRS and YFSETQ. As DNA, the CDR3 is TGCGCCAGCAGCTTGGGGACAGGGAGTGAAAAACTGTTTTTT. Its protein is CASSLGTGSEKLFF.

V gene TRBV6-1 combines with J gene TRBJ2-5; tentative D call: TRBD2 (6 bases). Germline V gives CDR1 MNHNS, CDR2 SASEGT. CDR3 size: 13 residues. V lost 4 bases, J lost 5 bases, and 11 bases lay in between. The CDR3 is CASSGDSGETQYF. In nucleotides, the CDR3 is TGTGCCAGCAGTGGAGACAGCGGGGAGACCCAGTACTTC.

V usage is TRBV30 and J usage is TRBJ2-5; 9 bases line up with TRBD1. The J call may be incorrect, as the DNA end agrees better with TRBJ2-7. The CDR3 is 13 amino acids. Germline V gene lookup returns CDR1 GTSNPN and CDR2 SVGIG (reference sequence). The CDR3 DNA follows: TGTGCCTGGAGTGGGGGACAGGGTTACGAGCAGTACTTC. It translates to CAWSGGQGYEQYF.

The V gene is TRBV10-2, the J gene TRBJ2-3; 7 bases line up with TRBD2. CDR1 and CDR2 from the germline V gene are WSHSY and SAAADI. V shed 6 bases, J shed 5 bases, and the junction held 5 bases outside the gene matches. CDR3 size: 13 residues. As DNA, the CDR3 is TGCGCCAGCAGCGGGACTATAGGAGATACGCAGTATTTT. Its protein is CASSGTIGDTQYF.

The rearrangement joins TRBV4-3 to TRBJ1-3; TRBD1 is a possible D gene (6 bases). CDR1 LGHNA and CDR2 YSLEER come from the germline V gene. V was cut by 4 bases and J by 4 bases, with 8 bases left in between. The length of the CDR3 is 13 residues. CDR3 residues: CASSPGVGNTIYF. The DNA for the CDR3 is TGCGCCAGCAGCCCAGGGGTCGGAAACACCATATATTTT.

This clone has a single count. V usage is TRBV11-3 and J usage is TRBJ2-2; 7 bases are a match to TRBD1. The junction had 3 bases not matched to a gene; V was cut back by 3 bases and J by 2 bases. The CDR3 consists of 15 residues. Germline V gene data show CDR1 as SGHNT and CDR2 as YENEEA. CDR3 DNA sequence: TGTGCCAGCAGCTTCGGACAGGTCAACACCGGGGAGCTGTTTTTT. It specifies CASSFGQVNTGELFF.

The chain recombines TRBV5-6 with TRBJ2-7; the D is unclear. With 0 bases removed from V and 6 bases from J, the gap between germline ends came to 4 bases. Germline CDR1 SGHDT, CDR2 YYEEEE. CDR3 size: 11 residues. The CDR3 DNA sequence: TGTGCCAGCAGCTTGGGAGGCGAGCAGTACTTC. It is translated as CASSLGGEQYF.

This clone was counted between two and nine times. This chain joins TRBV19 and TRBJ1-1; 8 nucleotides agree with TRBD1. Unmatched junction bases numbered 8, after V lost 8 bases and J lost 6 bases. This CDR3 has 13 residues. Germline V CDR1 and CDR2: LNHDA, SQIVND (reference sequence). CDR3: CASQGQGGAEAFF. The CDR3 region has the DNA TGTGCCAGTCAAGGACAGGGCGGCGCTGAAGCTTTCTTT.

For the CDR3, the DNA is TGCAGCGTCCAGGGTACGACTGAAGCTTTCTTT. Translation gives CSVQGTTEAFF. The J gene is TRBJ1-1, the V gene TRBV29-1; D possibly corresponds to TRBD1 (5 bases). V was clipped by 6 bases and J by 5 bases, with 10 bases between them. CDR3 size: 11 residues. Germline values: CDR1 SQVTM, CDR2 ANQGSEA.

This chain connects TRBV6-5 to TRBJ2-7; 9 positions agree with TRBD1. This CDR3 is built from 16 residues. J gave up 5 bases and V 2 bases, and 10 bases lay outside the gene matches. Per the germline V gene, CDR1 is MNHEY and CDR2 is SVGAGI. CDR3 residues: CASSYGIGTGSHEQYF. CDR3 DNA sequence: TGTGCCAGCAGTTACGGTATTGGGACAGGGTCCCACGAGCAGTACTTC.

This clone showed up just once. Relative to the germline gene, one junction end is altered; a read error may explain this. This chain joins TRBV5-4 and TRBJ2-7, with 7 bases identical to TRBD2. CDR1 is SGHNT and CDR2 is YYREEE in the germline V gene (reference sequence). This CDR3 region has 14 residues. DNA of the CDR3: TGTGCCAGCAGCTTGAGGGACTACTCCGACGAGCAGTACTTC. Its translation: CASSLRDYSDEQYF.

This chain connects TRBV6-5 to TRBJ2-7, with 9 bases identical to TRBD1. Germline CDR1 MNHEY, CDR2 SVGAGI. The trim removed 2 bases at V and 2 bases at J, leaving 1 base unmatched. The CDR3 spans 14 residues. The CDR3 sequence is CASSYGQGPYEQYF. The DNA of the CDR3 is TGTGCCAGCAGTTACGGACAGGGGCCCTACGAGCAGTACTTC.

This chain connects TRBV19 to TRBJ2-5; TRBD1 matches 7 bases. The trim removed 3 bases at V and 5 bases at J, leaving 9 bases unmatched. Germline loops: CDR1 LNHDA, CDR2 SQIVND (reference sequence). This CDR3 has 15 amino acids. CDR3 sequence (DNA): TGTGCCAGTAGTATCTCAAGGGGGCGCGGGGAGACCCAGTACTTC. Its translation is CASSISRGRGETQYF.

This chain uses TRBV5-6 with TRBJ2-3, with TRBD2 identical over 14 bases. Trimming at V came to 2 bases and at J to 6 bases, leaving 5 bases not matched to a gene. The CDR3 is made up of 16 amino acids. Per germline, CDR1 SGHDT and CDR2 YYEEEE. In DNA, the CDR3 is TGTGCCAGCAGCTTAGGACTAGCGGGGGGACCCGATACGCAGTATTTT. Encoded protein: CASSLGLAGGPDTQYF.

The J gene is TRBJ1-3, the V gene TRBV18; D is unclear. The germline V gene encodes CDR1 KGHSH and CDR2 LQKENI. V gave up 1 base and J gave up 4 bases, with 8 bases separating them. The CDR3 loop spans 14 amino acids. CDR3 bases: TGTGCCAGCTCACCACTGACGGGAGGAAACACCATATATTTT. Amino acids: CASSPLTGGNTIYF.